These 30 T cell receptor beta chains came from one sample sequenced in a study of metastatic and nonmetastatic thyroid tumors (dated by TCRdb to the early 2020s). Libraries were built with PCR. Data came from an Illumina HiSeq 4000. The raw public reads went through TCRdb reprocessing: fastp at Q25, MiXCR clone calling, in-frame beta chains kept. Within this sample are around 17,000 clones, with 33% of them counted one time only. Roughly 13% of the sample comes from the top ten. No patient had received any treatment before thyroid surgery. The specimen was tumor tissue. These receptor sequences come from a male donor with papillary thyroid cancer or a benign thyroid nodule (not recorded which). Some clones in this sample may be carry-over from other donors' samples.

This sequence joins TRBV15 and TRBJ2-7; the match to TRBD1 covers 7 bases. With 0 bases clipped from V and 0 bases from J, the junction kept 5 bases outside the gene matches. The CDR3 totals 16 residues. Per germline, CDR1 LNHNV and CDR2 YYDKDF (reference sequence). The CDR3 DNA sequence: TGTGCCACCAGCAGAGATCAACGGGACAGCTCCTACGAGCAGTACTTC. Protein sequence: CATSRDQRDSSYEQYF.

The chain has TRBV9 and TRBJ2-7; 7 bases agree with TRBD1. Germline CDR1 SGDLS, CDR2 YYNGEE. V lost 3 bases and J lost 3; bases outside the gene matches: 6. This CDR3 is 14 amino acids long. CDR3 DNA: TGTGCCAGCAGCGGGGACAGAACAGGCTACGAGCAGTACTTC. Translation: CASSGDRTGYEQYF.

This clone was seen ten or more times. This chain uses TRBV12-3 or TRBV12-4 with TRBJ1-1; D is ambiguous. V shed 5 bases and J shed 1 base, with 5 bases lying between them. This CDR3 region has 12 residues. This CDR3 is CASSPTNTEAFF. CDR3 nucleotide sequence: TGTGCCAGCAGTCCAACGAACACTGAAGCTTTCTTT.

The chain recombines TRBV5-1 with TRBJ1-1, with 12 positions matching TRBD1. Germline V gene data show CDR1 as SGHRS and CDR2 as YFSETQ. J gave up 2 bases and V 1 base, and 3 bases lay outside the gene matches. The CDR3 runs 16 residues. The CDR3 protein is CASSLLGTGGNTEAFF. The DNA of the CDR3 is TGCGCCAGCAGCTTGTTGGGGACAGGGGGCAACACTGAAGCTTTCTTT.

This clone was detected ten times or more. This rearrangement joins TRBV5-5 to TRBJ2-4; D is uncertain. The CDR3 extends over 12 amino acids. The germline V gene encodes CDR1 SGHKS and CDR2 YYEKEE (reference sequence). V was cut by 6 bases and J by 4 bases, with 8 bases left in between. The CDR3: CASTGEKNIQYF. The CDR3 DNA follows: TGTGCCAGCACCGGCGAGAAAAACATTCAGTACTTC.

The CDR3 DNA reads as TGTGCCAGCAGTTTATCGTTCGCTAGCGGGGGGAATGAGCAGTTCTTC. It codes for CASSLSFASGGNEQFF. The genes are TRBV27 and TRBJ2-1; 11 nucleotides align to TRBD2. Germline lookup yields CDR1 MNHEY and CDR2 SMNVEV (reference sequence). With V trimmed by 0 bases and J by 7 bases, 5 bases remained unmatched. This CDR3 comprises 16 residues.

Concerning this clone: At one boundary the junction diverges from the germline segment, which might be a read error. This chain links TRBV3-1 with TRBJ2-5, with D possibly TRBD2 on 6 matching bases. Germline CDR1 and CDR2: LGHDT and YNNKEL (reference sequence). This CDR3 comprises 14 residues. CDR3 in amino acids: CARSPGTYQETQYF. The CDR3 coding sequence is TGTGCCCGCAGCCCGGGGACTTACCAAGAGACCCAGTACTTC.

This clone was seen a handful of times. The V gene is TRBV19, the J gene TRBJ1-4; D call uncertain. The CDR3 totals 14 residues. The germline V gene has CDR1 LNHDA and CDR2 SQIVND (reference sequence). Trimming pared 6 bases from V and 7 bases from J, leaving 15 bases between. This chain's CDR3 is CASSPGSKGEKLFF. CDR3 nucleotide sequence: TGTGCCAGTAGCCCCGGGAGTAAAGGTGAAAAACTGTTTTTT.

About this clone: Sequence at one end of the junction differs from germline and may be a read error. The CDR3 DNA follows: TGCAGCGATCTGGCAGGAGATGCCTACGAGCAGCACTTC. This encodes CSDLAGDAYEQHF. The chain carries TRBV29-1 and TRBJ2-7; no firm D call. Germline assignment: CDR1 SQVTM and CDR2 ANQGSEA. This CDR3 region has 13 residues.

This clone is categorized as large. The V and J genes are TRBV19 and TRBJ1-6; 9 nucleotides align to TRBD1. This CDR3 region has 14 residues. In germline, CDR1 is LNHDA, CDR2 SQIVND (reference sequence). V trimming: 10 bases; J trimming: 3 bases; junction bases outside the gene matches: 4. The CDR3 DNA is TGTGCCACCGGGACAGGGCTCTATAATTCACCCCTCCACTTT. Translating gives CATGTGLYNSPLHF.

In its sample, this clone was seen a few times. The J gene is TRBJ1-6, the V gene TRBV2; 7 nucleotides agree with TRBD1. The CDR3 has 15 residues. Germline lookup yields CDR1 SNHLY and CDR2 FYNNEI. The V gene end was trimmed by 7 bases and the J gene end by 2 bases; junction bases not matched to a gene: 5. CDR3 coding DNA: TGTGCCAGCAAGGGGGCCAACACCTATAATTCACCCCTCCACTTT. Its translation: CASKGANTYNSPLHF. The whole variable domain, filled in from reference TRBV2 and TRBJ1-6, reads EPEVTQTPSHQVTQMGQEVILRCVPISNHLYFYWYRQILGQKVEFLVSFYNNEISEKSEIFDDQFSVERPDGSNFTLKIRSTKLEDSAMYFCASKGANTYNSPLHFGNGTRLTVT.

A remark on this clone: The conserved final phenylalanine or tryptophan is absent from the CDR3, which likely points to a read error. The rearrangement uses TRBV12-3 or TRBV12-4 and TRBJ1-1; D is perhaps TRBD1 (6 bases). The V gene lost 5 bases and the J gene lost 1 base, with 23 bases spanning the gap. This CDR3 contains 18 residues. The CDR3 here is CASSRAGRWTVSNTEAFS. In DNA, the CDR3 is TGTGCCAGCAGTCGGGCGGGCCGATGGACAGTCTCGAACACTGAAGCTTTCTCT.

Ten or more counts support this clone. The chain carries TRBV14 and TRBJ2-5; 7 bases align to TRBD1. The germline CDR1 and CDR2 sequences are SGHDN and FVKESK. Germline trimming cut 5 bases from V and 4 bases from J; bases unmatched to any gene: 7. The CDR3 runs 14 residues. The CDR3 DNA reads as TGTGCCAGCAGCTCGCGACAGGGAATAGAGACCCAGTACTTC. Translation gives CASSSRQGIETQYF.

This clone was seen only a few times. The chain links TRBV6-4 to TRBJ2-1; D is perhaps TRBD1 or TRBD2 (6 bases each). Deletions cut 3 bases from V and 0 bases from J, with 9 bases between. Germline CDR1 reads MRHNA; CDR2 reads SNTAGT. CDR3 size: 15 residues. CDR3 nucleotide sequence: TGTGCCAGCAGTGATAAGGGGGGCTCCTACAATGAGCAGTTCTTC. It codes for CASSDKGGSYNEQFF.

The genes are TRBV20-1 and TRBJ1-1; D gene ambiguous. The germline CDR1 and CDR2 sequences are DFQATT and SNEGSKA (reference sequence). V was shortened by 0 bases and J by 3 bases, with 14 bases between the two germline ends. CDR3 length: 15 amino acids. CDR3: CSARDSEGSDTEAFF. CDR3 DNA sequence: TGCAGTGCTAGAGATTCGGAGGGTAGTGACACTGAAGCTTTCTTT.

This clone appeared many times. A much larger clone lies a single base off, so this may be a read error. The CDR3 reads CASSQALGQTYGYIF. The CDR3 DNA follows: TGTGCCAGCAGCCAAGCCCTGGGACAGACTTATGGCTACATCTTC. V gene TRBV3-1 combines with J gene TRBJ1-2, with 7 bases that match TRBD1. Germline CDR1 reads LGHDT; CDR2 reads YNNKEL (reference sequence). The CDR3 runs 15 residues.

The chain employs TRBV6-5 and TRBJ2-2; D call uncertain. Germline values: CDR1 MNHEY, CDR2 SVGAGI. The CDR3 contains 15 residues. V lost 0 bases, J lost 7 bases, and 12 bases lay in between. The CDR3 loop reads CASSYSMNRVGELFF. The CDR3 coding sequence is TGTGCCAGCAGTTACTCGATGAACCGGGTCGGGGAGCTGTTTTTT.

This clone was found many times. CDR3 in amino acids: CASSWGQGYQPQHF. The CDR3 DNA is TGTGCCAGCAGTTGGGGACAGGGATATCAGCCCCAGCATTTT. This chain connects TRBV12-3 or TRBV12-4 to TRBJ1-5; 9 nucleotides line up with TRBD1. This CDR3 has 14 amino acids. With 4 bases clipped from V and 5 bases from J, the junction kept 3 bases outside the gene matches.

The sample holds many counts of this clone. This chain connects TRBV6-4 to TRBJ2-3, with unresolved D. The CDR3 consists of 13 residues. V was cut by 0 bases and J by 2 bases, with 3 bases left in between. The V gene's germline CDR1 is MRHNA and CDR2 SNTAGT. CDR3 DNA: TGTGCCAGCAGTGACTCGGACACAGATACGCAGTATTTT. As protein: CASSDSDTDTQYF.

This clone has ten or more counts. V gene TRBV3-1 combines with J gene TRBJ1-6; a weak D match, TRBD1 (6 bases). Between the trimmed V and J ends, which lost 3 bases and 6 bases, there was a span of 6 bases. Germline CDR1 LGHDT, CDR2 YNNKEL (reference sequence). This CDR3 region has 13 residues. The CDR3 spells CASSQGANSPLHF. The CDR3 coding sequence is TGTGCCAGCAGCCAGGGGGCTAATTCACCCCTCCACTTT.

This clone has more than one count but fewer than ten. The chain combines TRBV11-2 with TRBJ1-2, with TRBD1 identical over 9 bases. J gave up 4 bases and V 5 bases, and 11 bases lay outside the gene matches. The CDR3 is 16 residues long. Germline assignment: CDR1 SGHAT and CDR2 FQNNGV. The CDR3 reads CASSPQPGQGLYGYTF. CDR3 bases: TGTGCCAGCAGCCCCCAACCGGGACAGGGCCTCTATGGCTACACCTTC.

The chain couples TRBV5-1 to TRBJ2-3; 9 bases match TRBD2. Trimming removed 5 bases from V and 0 bases from J; junction bases left unmatched: 4. From germline, CDR1 is SGHRS and CDR2 YFSETQ. The CDR3 spans 15 residues. For the CDR3, the DNA is TGCGCCAGCAGAAGGACTAGCGAGAGCACAGATACGCAGTATTTT. Its protein is CASRRTSESTDTQYF.

This clone was recorded at least ten times. The chain carries TRBV28 and TRBJ2-7, with 7 bases that match TRBD2. Trimming removed 3 bases from V and 6 bases from J; junction bases left unmatched: 5. CDR1 is MDHEN, CDR2 SYDVKM, per germline. This CDR3 has 13 amino acids. The CDR3 here is CASSFGGESEQYF. The CDR3 DNA reads TGTGCCAGCAGTTTTGGGGGGGAGAGCGAGCAGTACTTC.

V gene TRBV6-5 combines with J gene TRBJ2-7; perhaps TRBD2 as D (5 bases). V lost 0 bases and J lost 6, with 12 bases in between. CDR1 MNHEY and CDR2 SVGAGI come from the germline V gene. The CDR3 spans 14 residues. Here the CDR3 reads CASSYSGGSFEQYF. Here the CDR3 DNA reads TGTGCCAGCAGTTACTCAGGCGGGTCTTTCGAGCAGTACTTC.

The chain combines TRBV6-1 with TRBJ2-1; D remains ambiguous. In germline, CDR1 is MNHNS, CDR2 SASEGT. The CDR3 runs to 14 residues. Trimming cost V 6 bases and J 5 bases, with 14 bases left between them. CDR3 nucleotides: TGTGCCAGCAGCACGTGGTCCGACAACAATGAGCAGTTCTTC. It codes for CASSTWSDNNEQFF.

This clone was recorded many times. The germline gene is not matched at one end of the junction; a read error may be the cause. The J gene is TRBJ1-2, the V gene TRBV7-2, with D perhaps TRBD1 (6 bases). Germline V gene data show CDR1 as SGHTA and CDR2 as FQGNSA. This CDR3 is built from 17 residues. The CDR3 region has the DNA TGTGCCAGCAGCCCGAGGGGGGTCATCCTAGCTAACTATGGCTACATCTTC. It codes for CASSPRGVILANYGYIF.

This clone showed up many times. The V call is TRBV12-3 or TRBV12-4, the J call TRBJ1-3; weak D call: TRBD1 (6 bases). The germline V and J ends were trimmed by 4 bases and 0 bases, with 10 bases remaining between them. The CDR3 contains 15 residues. In DNA, the CDR3 is TGTGCCAGCAGTTCAGGGGCCAACTCTGGAAACACCATATATTTT. The encoded protein is CASSSGANSGNTIYF.

By its share, this clone is large (0.1 to 1%). The chain uses TRBV6-1 and TRBJ1-2; tentatively, D is TRBD1 (5 bases). The ends were cut back, 8 bases at V and 5 bases at J, with 15 bases in the middle. CDR3 length: 13 amino acids. Germline-derived CDR1 and CDR2 are MNHNS and SASEGT. The CDR3 DNA sequence: TGTGCCAGCGTAGGGGTCGACAAGTATGGCTACACCTTC. This translates into CASVGVDKYGYTF.

Relative to its sample, this clone is medium-sized. The chain uses TRBV3-2 and TRBJ2-3; the table gives TRBD1 as D, unverified against the DNA. TRBV3-2 is assigned pseudogene status. The CDR3 runs to 16 residues. CDR3 nucleotide sequence: TGTGCCAGCAGCCCACCTGGACAGGCGGAATCAGATACGCAGTATTTT. Its protein product is CASSPPGQAESDTQYF.

A single count supports this clone. This chain joins TRBV7-2 and TRBJ2-5; 7 bases match TRBD2. Germline lookup yields CDR1 SGHTA and CDR2 FQGNSA. After removal of 3 bases from V and 0 bases from J, the junction contained 4 bases not matched to a gene. The CDR3 has 15 amino acids. CDR3 bases: TGTGCCAGCAGCTTTAGGCGGGAGAACCAAGAGACCCAGTACTTC. It is translated as CASSFRRENQETQYF.